This T cell receptor beta chain was documented in a study of tumor-infiltrating lymphocytes in primary liver carcinoma. Germline CDR1 is LGHNA and CDR2 is YNFKEQ. The CDR3 is made up of 20 amino acids. Points on this clonotype: What it recognizes is unknown. Germline and junction disagree at one end, which may indicate a read error.

The investigators made TCR beta cDNA from about 500 ng total RNA, using a constant-region primer. ARM-PCR was slightly modified, and three nested multiplex PCR rounds with it gave rise to the TCR beta libraries. The first two PCR rounds, roughly 11 cycles each, used TRBV1-TRBV30 forward primers and a C-beta reverse primer. In TCRdb, the multiplex PCR reads were re-called with MiXCR into one record per CDR3 protein. The table includes 99,000 or so distinct CDR3 sequences, 80% to 85% detected once. Unsorted bulk tissue of about 20-32 mg yielded co-extracted RNA and DNA. Notes on the study in general: A significantly higher top-250-clone fraction was found in tumors than in blood (p = 0.039).

The genes are TRBV4-2 and TRBJ2-5, with TRBD2 matching 11 bases. This receptor was obtained from a man aged 35 to 55 with primary liver carcinoma and hepatitis B virus infection. The sequenced material came from liver tumor tissue from sampling region 3. As to subset: tumor region T3, left-lateral pole. For the CDR3, the DNA is TGTACCAGCAGCCAAGAGTCCGGGACTAGCGGCATCTCGCCGCGGGAGACCCAGTACTTC. It yields the protein CTSSQESGTSGISPRETQYF.